This T cell receptor (beta chain) was captured by sequencing in a study of OX40 agonist ivuxolimab in advanced cancers. Cycle 7 day 1, cycle 4 day 1, and baseline were the timepoints at which blood was sampled. In germline, CDR1 is LGHNA, CDR2 YNFKEQ. The CDR3 spans 15 residues. The junction had 1 base not matched to a gene; V was cut back by 1 base and J by 2 bases. TCRdb's copy holds only in-frame clones and misses some; the assay was immunoSEQ multiplex PCR. The sample lists 50,000 to 80,000 clones, more than 75% occurring once. This clone was recorded at least ten times. The V gene is TRBV4-2, the J gene TRBJ2-5; the match to TRBD2 covers 10 bases. The sample here was CD4+ or CD8+ T cells sorted from blood, taken in a trial of the OX40 agonist ivuxolimab. The clonotype comes from an adult with an advanced solid tumor such as melanoma, head and neck, liver or kidney cancer. CDR3 nucleotide sequence: TGTGCCAGCAGCCAAGGGACTAGCGGACAAGAGACCCAGTACTTC. Translation gives CASSQGTSGQETQYF.